The rows below give T cell receptor beta chains drawn from one sample of a study of blood T cells in healthy people across ages. Using its own MiXCR run on the 5' RACE reads, TCRdb lists one record per CDR3 protein. The table lists approximately 1,000,000 distinct CDR3 sequences, more than 30% of them singletons. The source material was blood. Receptors originate from a man between 18 and 35 years old in good health. CDR3s include the opening cysteine and the closing phenylalanine or tryptophan. Each record gives: V gene, J gene, clone size, D gene, CDR3 protein, CDR3 DNA. A D gene is named only where the DNA matches it firmly. Size tells how often a clone was seen (once, few, many) or the class of an expanded clone, and some rows leave it out.

TRBV29-1	TRBJ1-1	once	NA	CSVEDVTEAFF	TGCAGCGTTGAGGACGTTACTGAAGCTTTCTTT
TRBV10-3	TRBJ1-2	few	NA	CAIRREDGYTF	TGTGCCATCAGGAGGGAGGATGGCTACACCTTC
TRBV10-3	TRBJ2-2	NA	NA	CATRDANTGELFF	TGTGCCACTCGGGACGCGAACACCGGGGAGCTGTTTTTT
TRBV7-6	TRBJ2-1	NA	NA	CASSSLALSYTEQFF	TGTGCCAGCAGCTCACTTGCCCTCTCCTACACTGAGCAGTTCTTC
TRBV6-6	TRBJ2-3	NA	TRBD1	CASSHWDRGKGTDTQYF	TGTGCCAGCAGCCACTGGGACAGGGGGAAGGGCACAGATACGCAGTATTTT
TRBV6-5	TRBJ2-5	NA	NA	CASSYSSYSETQYF	TGTGCCAGCAGTTACTCGAGCTATTCAGAGACCCAGTACTTC
TRBV5-6	TRBJ1-6	NA	TRBD1	CASSRGTGDYNSPLHF	TGTGCCAGCAGCAGAGGGACAGGGGATTATAATTCACCCCTCCACTTT
TRBV27	TRBJ1-2	few	NA	CASSRGSEDGYTF	TGTGCCAGCAGCCGGGGCAGTGAGGATGGCTACACCTTC
TRBV2	TRBJ2-7	NA	NA	CASSKRGTDYNEQYF	TGTGCCAGCAGTAAACGAGGGACGGACTACAATGAGCAGTACTTC
TRBV14	TRBJ2-6	many	NA	CASSGQARGSGANVLTF	TGTGCCAGCAGCGGCCAGGCCCGGGGCTCTGGGGCCAACGTCCTGACTTTC
TRBV27	TRBJ2-7	NA	NA	CASSLAGLGSYEQYF	TGTGCCAGCAGTTTAGCAGGGCTTGGATCCTACGAGCAGTACTTC
TRBV5-5	TRBJ1-5	few	NA	CASSTNQMHSNQPQHF	TGTGCCAGCAGTACGAATCAGATGCATAGCAATCAGCCCCAGCATTTT
TRBV20-1	TRBJ1-1	NA	NA	CSAKGGPGVFQSAEAFF	TGCAGTGCTAAGGGGGGGCCAGGGGTATTCCAGTCAGCTGAAGCTTTCTTT
TRBV4-3	TRBJ1-2	many	NA	CASSAQGSGYTF	TGCGCCAGCAGCGCTCAAGGATCTGGCTACACCTTC
TRBV2	TRBJ1-1	once	NA	CAPAGENTEAFF	TGTGCCCCAGCCGGGGAAAACACTGAAGCTTTCTTT
TRBV2	TRBJ1-4	NA	TRBD1	CASSGTGMFEKLFF	TGTGCCAGCAGTGGGACAGGGATGTTTGAAAAACTGTTTTTT
TRBV25-1	TRBJ1-4	many	TRBD1	CASSPRQGTNEKLFF	TGTGCCAGCAGTCCGCGACAGGGAACTAATGAAAAACTGTTTTTT
TRBV6-2/TRBV6-3	TRBJ2-3	NA	TRBD2	CASSYRSGGLGNTQYF	TGTGCCAGCAGTTATAGGAGCGGGGGCTTGGGAAATACGCAGTATTTT
TRBV4-1	TRBJ2-1	NA	NA	CASSQDEAGAPYEQFF	TGCGCCAGCAGCCAAGATGAGGCGGGGGCCCCATACGAGCAGTTCTTC
TRBV2	TRBJ1-2	NA	TRBD1	CASSHSRDRGVYGYTF	TGTGCCAGCAGCCATTCCCGGGACAGGGGTGTTTATGGCTACACCTTC
TRBV2	TRBJ2-3	once	TRBD2	CASRISGVSDTQYF	TGTGCCAGCAGGATTAGCGGGGTATCAGATACGCAGTATTTT
TRBV20-1	TRBJ1-2	few	NA	CSARVPGYTF	TGCAGTGCTAGAGTTCCTGGCTACACCTTC
TRBV3-1	TRBJ2-4	few	NA	CASSHLGSGGNIQYF	TGTGCCAGCAGCCATCTCGGGTCCGGCGGAAACATTCAGTACTTC
TRBV3-1	TRBJ2-7	NA	NA	CASSLGKGDYEQYF	TGTGCCAGCAGCCTTGGGAAGGGAGACTACGAGCAGTACTTC
TRBV7-2	TRBJ1-2	NA	NA	CASTPDLRDFRANYGYTF	TGTGCCAGCACCCCGGACCTAAGGGATTTTAGGGCTAACTATGGCTACACCTTC
TRBV4-1	TRBJ2-2	once	NA	CASSQDVRARLFF	TGCGCCAGCAGCCAAGATGTCCGAGCTAGGCTGTTTTTT
TRBV27	TRBJ2-4	NA	TRBD1	CASSDAGGYSNIQYF	TGTGCCAGCAGCGACGCAGGGGGTTACTCAAACATTCAGTACTTC
TRBV7-2	TRBJ1-5	NA	TRBD1	CAGSSAGQVLGPQHF	TGTGCCGGCAGCTCGGCCGGACAGGTCCTTGGTCCCCAGCATTTT
TRBV28	TRBJ2-2	NA	TRBD2	CASSTGQGTSGTGELFF	TGTGCCAGCAGTACAGGACAGGGGACTAGCGGCACCGGGGAGCTGTTTTTT
TRBV7-3	TRBJ2-1	once	NA	CASSFRGDPQETQFF	TGTGCCAGCAGCTTCCGCGGGGACCCACAAGAGACCCAGTTCTTC
TRBV27	TRBJ1-4	few	TRBD1	CASRPDRGKGNEKLFF	TGTGCCAGCAGACCGGACAGGGGAAAGGGTAATGAAAAACTGTTTTTT
TRBV6-5	TRBJ2-7	NA	NA	CASSRTPYEQYF	TGTGCCAGCAGCCGTACACCCTACGAGCAGTACTTC
TRBV11-2	TRBJ2-1	NA	TRBD2	CASKTSGGSSYNEQFF	TGTGCCAGCAAAACTAGCGGGGGGTCCTCCTACAATGAGCAGTTCTTC
TRBV20-1	TRBJ2-1	NA	NA	CSARKGGRGFLNEQFF	TGCAGTGCTAGAAAGGGAGGACGGGGGTTCCTCAATGAGCAGTTCTTC
TRBV28	TRBJ1-5	NA	NA	CASSLGQGLSAQHF	TGTGCCAGCAGTTTGGGGCAGGGGCTTTCGGCCCAGCATTTT
TRBV2	TRBJ1-5	many	NA	CASSEALSYQPQHF	TGTGCCAGCAGTGAAGCGCTGTCTTATCAGCCCCAGCATTTT
TRBV10-3	TRBJ2-2	NA	TRBD1	CAISGQGANTGELFF	TGTGCCATCAGTGGACAGGGGGCGAACACCGGGGAGCTGTTTTTT
TRBV27	TRBJ1-2	NA	NA	CASSFHSTNYGYTF	TGTGCCAGCAGTTTCCACAGTACTAACTATGGCTACACCTTC
TRBV20-1	TRBJ2-3	NA	TRBD2	CSARSASGGMDTQYF	TGCAGTGCTAGGAGTGCTAGCGGGGGCATGGATACGCAGTATTTT
TRBV7-9	TRBJ2-3	NA	TRBD1	CASSLFDRAPDTQYF	TGTGCCAGCAGCTTATTCGACAGGGCCCCAGATACGCAGTATTTT
TRBV6-6	TRBJ1-2	few	NA	CASSSQDPYGYTF	TGTGCCAGCAGTTCACAGGATCCCTATGGCTACACCTTC
TRBV2	TRBJ1-1	NA	NA	CASREDMNTEAFF	TGTGCCAGCAGGGAAGACATGAACACTGAAGCTTTCTTT
TRBV6-2/TRBV6-3	TRBJ1-2	NA	TRBD1	CASRIPGQAFRGYTF	TGTGCCAGCAGAATTCCGGGACAGGCGTTTAGAGGCTACACCTTC
TRBV6-5	TRBJ1-4	once	NA	CASRAGQRGEKLFF	TGTGCCAGCAGGGCCGGACAGAGGGGAGAAAAACTGTTTTTT
TRBV4-3	TRBJ1-2	NA	NA	CASSQDGGGSYYGYTF	TGCGCCAGCAGCCAAGACGGGGGGGGATCATACTATGGCTACACCTTC
TRBV19	TRBJ2-1	NA	TRBD1	CASSKTGVEQFF	TGTGCCAGTAGTAAGACAGGGGTGGAGCAGTTCTTC
TRBV4-2	TRBJ1-6	NA	NA	CASSQDGGNSPLHF	TGTGCCAGCAGCCAAGATGGGGGAAATTCACCCCTCCACTTT
TRBV27	TRBJ1-2	NA	NA	CASSPQGPGNYGYTF	TGTGCCAGCAGCCCGCAGGGCCCCGGCAACTATGGCTACACCTTC
TRBV7-8	TRBJ1-4	few	NA	CASSTYRVPTNEKLFF	TGTGCCAGCAGCACGTACAGGGTCCCAACTAATGAAAAACTGTTTTTT
TRBV29-1	TRBJ1-1	many	TRBD1	CSGGDSYTEAFF	TGCAGCGGGGGGGACAGCTACACTGAAGCTTTCTTT
TRBV7-2	TRBJ1-5	few	NA	CASSLVPDQPQHF	TGTGCCAGCAGCTTAGTCCCTGATCAGCCCCAGCATTTT
TRBV12-3/TRBV12-4	TRBJ2-2	NA	NA	CASKSTANTGELFF	TGTGCCAGCAAATCTACCGCGAACACCGGGGAGCTGTTTTTT
TRBV12-3/TRBV12-4	TRBJ2-1	NA	TRBD2	CASSSPLAGGTYEQFF	TGTGCCAGCAGTTCCCCCCTCGCGGGGGGGACTTATGAGCAGTTCTTC
TRBV6-4	TRBJ1-2	NA	NA	CASSYSDGGYGYTF	TGTGCCAGCAGTTACTCGGACGGAGGGTATGGCTACACCTTC
TRBV10-3	TRBJ1-2	few	TRBD1	CATYWTGKNGYTF	TGTGCCACCTACTGGACAGGGAAGAATGGCTACACCTTC